Shown below are 7 T cell receptor beta chains from a single sample sequenced in a study of CD8 T cells in ankylosing spondylitis. Study-level results: Typical of ankylosing spondylitis blood, it appeared, was a TCR beta motif of under 10 highly homologous variants.

Antigen specificity for these receptors is unknown. MiXCR was run by TCRdb on the 5' RACE reads, yielding one entry per CDR3 protein. Altogether around 140,000 distinct CDR3 sequences are present, over 15% being singletons, with the ten largest covering approximately 33%. The sample consisted of blood, either unsorted or a sorted T cell fraction (not recorded which). The receptors derive from a male donor with ankylosing spondylitis.

The chain joins TRBV2 to TRBJ1-6; maybe TRBD1 (6 bases). CDR3 length: 13 amino acids. Looked up from germline, CDR1 is SNHLY and CDR2 is FYNNEI. V shed 8 bases and J shed 9 bases, with 14 bases lying between them. The CDR3: CASFWQGSSPLHF. DNA of the CDR3: TGTGCCAGCTTTTGGCAGGGGAGTTCACCCCTCCACTTT.

This clonotype was counted between two and nine times. The rearrangement joins TRBV27 to TRBJ1-6; possible D gene TRBD1, 5 bases. Trimming left V 1 base short and J 1 base short, with 11 bases between. Germline values: CDR1 MNHEY, CDR2 SMNVEV (reference sequence). This CDR3 comprises 17 residues. For the CDR3, the DNA is TGTGCCAGCAGTTTATGGGGACCCGCTTCCTATAATTCACCCCTCCACTTT. It translates to CASSLWGPASYNSPLHF.

V is TRBV11-2 and J is TRBJ2-1, with 16 bases that match TRBD2. Germline V lookup: CDR1 SGHAT, CDR2 FQNNGV. This CDR3 region has 21 residues. V shed 0 bases and J 7 bases; nucleotides not matched to a gene: 15. Written as DNA, the CDR3 is TGTGCCAGCAGCTTAGACCAGGGGACTAGCGGGAGGGCCAAGTTTTGGAATGAGCAGTTCTTC. Protein product: CASSLDQGTSGRAKFWNEQFF.

This clonotype was counted ten times or more. The V call is TRBV20-1, the J call TRBJ1-2, with D unresolved. Germline values: CDR1 DFQATT, CDR2 SNEGSKA (reference sequence). CDR3 length equals 13 residues. Trimming stripped 6 bases from V and 8 bases from J, with 19 bases between. CDR3 amino acids: CSATHVGFDGYTF. The DNA of the CDR3 is TGCAGTGCCACCCATGTGGGGTTCGACGGCTACACCTTC.

This clonotype was observed a handful of times. A read error may produce the germline difference seen at one junction end. This rearrangement joins TRBV7-7 to TRBJ2-5; D assignment may be TRBD1 or TRBD2 (5 bases each). Germline V lookup: CDR1 SSHAT, CDR2 FNYEAQ (reference sequence). The CDR3 consists of 14 residues. Here the CDR3 DNA reads TGTGCTAGCAGCTTGCGGGTGGGGCCAGAGACCCAGTACTTC. Encoded protein: CASSLRVGPETQYF.

This clonotype was seen more than once but under ten times. V and J are TRBV7-2 and TRBJ2-2; maybe TRBD1 (6 bases). The V gene's germline CDR1 is SGHTA and CDR2 FQGNSA. The CDR3 extends over 14 amino acids. With 0 bases removed from V and 6 bases from J, the gap between germline ends came to 8 bases. Here the CDR3 DNA reads TGTGCCAGCAGCTTAGCCAGGGGCTCCGGGGAGCTGTTTTTT. Its protein product is CASSLARGSGELFF.

Only a few counts were recorded for this clonotype. For the CDR3, the DNA is TGTGCCAGCAGTTACAAGCATTTGAATGAAAAACTGTTTTTT. Protein product: CASSYKHLNEKLFF. This sequence joins TRBV6-5 and TRBJ1-4; D gene unclear. The V end was cut by 2 bases, the J end by 5 bases, with 9 bases between. Germline assignment: CDR1 MNHEY and CDR2 SVGAGI. This CDR3 is 14 amino acids long.